The 6 T cell receptor beta chains given below trace back to one sample, sequenced in a study of blood T cell repertoires in COVID-19. Generated by immunoSEQ multiplex PCR, the TCRdb table keeps only in-frame clones and is missing some. The sample lists a few hundred thousand clones, about nine tenths occurring once. Sequenced: peripheral blood. The receptor source for this set is a woman aged 50 to 60 who had recovered from COVID-19.

The gene calls are TRBV7-9 and TRBJ2-7, with 12 bases matching TRBD2. In germline, CDR1 is SEHNR, CDR2 FQNEAQ (reference sequence). This CDR3 comprises 15 residues. V lost 5 bases to trimming and J lost 1 base; unmatched junction nucleotides: 3. As DNA, the CDR3 is TGTGCCAGCAGCCTGGGACTAGCGGGTTCCTACGAGCAGTACTTC. Amino acids: CASSLGLAGSYEQYF. Full variable domain (rest looked up from reference TRBV7-9 and TRBJ2-7): DTGVSQNPRHKITKRGQNVTFRCDPISEHNRLYWYRQTLGQGPEFLTYFQNEAQLEKSRLLSDRFSAERPKGSFSTLEIQRTEQGDSAMYLCASSLGLAGSYEQYFGPGTRLTVT.

This chain links TRBV7-2 with TRBJ1-1, with 10 nucleotides matching TRBD1. This CDR3 comprises 16 residues. Germline CDR1 reads SGHTA; CDR2 reads FQGNSA. The V and J ends lost 11 bases and 1 base, in that order; junction bases with no gene match: 13. CDR3 sequence: CACGKDRGRGNTEAFF. The CDR3 coding sequence is TGTGCCTGCGGTAAAGACAGGGGGCGAGGGAACACTGAAGCTTTCTTT.

The J gene is TRBJ1-2, the V gene TRBV7-9; 8 nucleotides align to TRBD1. Germline V gene data show CDR1 as SEHNR and CDR2 as FQNEAQ (reference sequence). The CDR3 length is 14 residues. Losses at the gene ends were 5 bases for V and 7 bases for J; bases not matched to a gene: 9. The CDR3 loop is CASSPTDRASGYTF. For the CDR3, the DNA is TGTGCCAGCAGCCCAACGGACAGGGCAAGTGGCTACACCTTC.

J is TRBJ2-1 and V is TRBV7-3; no clear D. V lost 2 bases and J lost 0, with 5 bases in between. The CDR3 is 14 residues long. Germline CDR1 is SGHTA and CDR2 is FQGTGA. The CDR3 here is CASSLGGSYNEQFF. CDR3 bases: TGTGCCAGCAGCTTAGGCGGCTCCTACAATGAGCAGTTCTTC. The full variable domain, completed using reference TRBV7-3 and TRBJ2-1, is GAGVSQTPSNKVTEKGKYVELRCDPISGHTALYWYRQSLGQGPEFLIYFQGTGAADDSGLPNDRFFAVRPEGSVSTLKIQRTERGDSAVYLCASSLGGSYNEQFFGPGTRLTVL.

This chain joins TRBV5-1 and TRBJ2-4; 10 bases fit TRBD1. The CDR3 runs to 14 residues. The germline V gene encodes CDR1 SGHRS and CDR2 YFSETQ. V was clipped by 0 bases and J by 6 bases; unmatched bases: 0. DNA for the CDR3: TGCGCCAGCAGCTTGGGACAGGGGGCAAACATTCAGTACTTC. Translated: CASSLGQGANIQYF.

This clone came up a few times. The chain recombines TRBV29-1 with TRBJ1-5; no definite D call. Germline lookup yields CDR1 SQVTM and CDR2 ANQGSEA. The CDR3 is 14 amino acids. Trimming shortened V by 7 bases and J by 1 base, and 14 bases separated the two germline ends. The CDR3 region is CSAGESGSNQPQHF. CDR3 nucleotides: TGCAGCGCCGGGGAATCCGGGAGCAATCAGCCCCAGCATTTT.